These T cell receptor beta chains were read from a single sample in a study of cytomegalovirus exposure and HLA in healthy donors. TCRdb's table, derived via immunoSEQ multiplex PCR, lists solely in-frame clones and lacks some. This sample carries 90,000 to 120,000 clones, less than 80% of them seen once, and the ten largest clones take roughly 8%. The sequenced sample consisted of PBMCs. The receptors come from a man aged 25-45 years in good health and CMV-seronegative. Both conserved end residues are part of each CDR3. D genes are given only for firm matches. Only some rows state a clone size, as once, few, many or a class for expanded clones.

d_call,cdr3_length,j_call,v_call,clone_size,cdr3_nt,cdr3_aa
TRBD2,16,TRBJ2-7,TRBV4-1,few,TGCGCCAGCAGCCAAGATGAGGCTAGCGGGAGGTACGAGCAGTACTTC,CASSQDEASGRYEQYF
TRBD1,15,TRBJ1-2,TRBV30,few,TGTGCCTGGAGCATCAGGGGGGATCTCGGCTATGGCTACACCTTC,CAWSIRGDLGYGYTF
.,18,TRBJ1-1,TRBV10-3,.,TGTGCCATCAGTGACCCTCCGAGCGGGGGAGCATCGAACACTGAAGCTTTCTTT,CAISDPPSGGASNTEAFF
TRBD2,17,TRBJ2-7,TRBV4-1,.,TGCGCCAGCAGCATGACCCACCCGGGACTAGCCGACTACGAGCAGTACTTC,CASSMTHPGLADYEQYF
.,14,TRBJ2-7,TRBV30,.,TGTGCCTCACGTGGCGGGGTGGGATCCTACGAGCAGTACTTC,CASRGGVGSYEQYF
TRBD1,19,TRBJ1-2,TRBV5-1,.,TGCGCCAGCAGCTTGACGGGACAGGGGGTAGACCGAACGAACTATGGCTACACCTTC,CASSLTGQGVDRTNYGYTF
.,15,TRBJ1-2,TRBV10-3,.,TGTGCCATCAGCCTACAAGGGGTGGGGGGTCCCGACTACACCTTC,CAISLQGVGGPDYTF
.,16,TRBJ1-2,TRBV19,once,TGTGCCAGTAGTAACGGACCACTGACAGGCAACTATGGCTACACCTTC,CASSNGPLTGNYGYTF
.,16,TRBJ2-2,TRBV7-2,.,TGTGCCAGCAGCGCGCGGAGCGGTACGAACACCGGGGAGCTGTTTTTT,CASSARSGTNTGELFF
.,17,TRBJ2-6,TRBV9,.,TGTGCCAGCAGCGAACCCAGGGGAGCGGCTGGGGCCAACGTCCTGACTTTC,CASSEPRGAAGANVLTF
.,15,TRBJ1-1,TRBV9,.,TGTGCCAGCAGCGTAGGTGCAGGTACGAACACTGAAGCTTTCTTT,CASSVGAGTNTEAFF
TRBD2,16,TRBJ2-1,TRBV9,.,TGTGCCAGCAGCCCCAATCCTAGCGGGAGGGATACTGAGCAGTTCTTC,CASSPNPSGRDTEQFF
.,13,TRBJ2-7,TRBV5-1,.,TGCGCCAGCAGCCCGGCAGGGAGGCACGAGCAGTACTTC,CASSPAGRHEQYF
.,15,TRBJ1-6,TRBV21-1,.,TGTGCCAGCAGCAAGGGAGACAGGGAAAATTCACCCCTCCACTTT,CASSKGDRENSPLHF
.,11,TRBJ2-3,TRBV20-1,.,TGCAGTGCAGCTATAACAGATACGCAGTATTTT,CSAAITDTQYF
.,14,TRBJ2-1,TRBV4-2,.,TGTGCCAGCAGCCAAGATCTATTGGTAAATGAGCAGTTCTTC,CASSQDLLVNEQFF
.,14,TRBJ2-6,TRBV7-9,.,TGTGCCAGCAGCTCCAGGACTGGGGCCAACGTCCTGACTTTC,CASSSRTGANVLTF
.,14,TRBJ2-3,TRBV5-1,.,TGCGCCAGCAGCTTGGAACCGGGCACAGATACGCAGTATTTT,CASSLEPGTDTQYF
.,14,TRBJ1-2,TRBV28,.,TGTGCCAGCAGTTCCCATGACAGTTCCTATGGCTACACCTTC,CASSSHDSSYGYTF
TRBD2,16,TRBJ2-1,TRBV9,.,TGTGCCAGCAGCGCTGGACTAGCGGGGGGTCGGAATGAGCAGTTCTTC,CASSAGLAGGRNEQFF
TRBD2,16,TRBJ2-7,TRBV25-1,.,TGTGCCAGCCGCACCAAAAGGACTAGCGGCACCTACGAGCAGTACTTC,CASRTKRTSGTYEQYF
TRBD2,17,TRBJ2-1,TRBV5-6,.,TGTGCCAGCAGCTTTTGGACTAGCGGGGGGTCGAGGAATGAGCAGTTCTTC,CASSFWTSGGSRNEQFF
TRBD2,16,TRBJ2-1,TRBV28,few,TGTGCCAGCAGTGAAATGACTAGCGGGAGGTTTAATGAGCAGTTCTTC,CASSEMTSGRFNEQFF
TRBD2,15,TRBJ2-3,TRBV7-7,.,TGTGCCAGCAGCTTCAGCGGGGGGGGCACAGATACGCAGTATTTT,CASSFSGGGTDTQYF
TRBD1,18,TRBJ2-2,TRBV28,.,TGTGCCAGCAGCCCTGGCCTGATGACAGGGGGTCTAACCGGGGAGCTGTTTTTT,CASSPGLMTGGLTGELFF
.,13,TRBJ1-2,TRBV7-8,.,TGTGCCAGCAGCTTGATAGGAGTGAGCGGCTACACCTTC,CASSLIGVSGYTF
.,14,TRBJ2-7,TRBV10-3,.,TGTGCCATCAGTGAGTCGGGAGGGGGCTACGAGCAGTACTTC,CAISESGGGYEQYF